These T cell receptor beta chains were read from a single sample in a study of Graves' ophthalmopathy and Graves' hyperthyroidism. TCRdb independently ran MiXCR on the multiplex PCR reads; one entry per CDR3 protein. The sample carries about 700,000 distinct CDR3 sequences, about 44% recorded once. The sequenced material came from peripheral blood. The source is an adult man with Graves' ophthalmopathy. CDR3s include the opening cysteine and the closing phenylalanine or tryptophan. A D gene is named only where the DNA matches it firmly. Not all rows give a size; the values are once, few, many and, for expanded clones, a class.

D gene: .
J gene: TRBJ2-3
clone size: .
V gene: TRBV7-9
CDR3 protein: CASSEVGSVGDTQYF
CDR3 DNA: TGTGCCAGCAGCGAAGTCGGTTCGGTCGGAGATACGCAGTATTTT

D gene: TRBD2
J gene: TRBJ2-7
clone size: many
V gene: TRBV14
CDR3 protein: CASSQDRGTRREQYF
CDR3 DNA: TGTGCCAGCAGCCAAGATCGAGGGACTAGGCGCGAGCAGTACTTC

D gene: .
J gene: TRBJ1-4
clone size: .
V gene: TRBV29-1
CDR3 protein: CSDQGGNEKLFF
CDR3 DNA: TGCAGCGACCAGGGAGGGAATGAAAAACTGTTTTTT

D gene: .
J gene: TRBJ2-6
clone size: .
V gene: TRBV5-1
CDR3 protein: CASSLQGGGANVLTF
CDR3 DNA: TGCGCCAGCAGCTTACAGGGAGGTGGGGCCAACGTCCTGACTTTC

D gene: .
J gene: TRBJ1-5
clone size: many
V gene: TRBV7-8
CDR3 protein: CASTPWGVAQPQHF
CDR3 DNA: TGTGCCAGCACTCCATGGGGGGTCGCTCAGCCCCAGCATTTT

D gene: .
J gene: TRBJ2-7
clone size: many
V gene: TRBV5-1
CDR3 protein: CASSLDLGGYEQYF
CDR3 DNA: TGCGCCAGCAGCTTGGACCTCGGCGGCTACGAGCAGTACTTC

D gene: .
J gene: TRBJ1-1
clone size: many
V gene: TRBV28
CDR3 protein: CASSGVRWNTEAFF
CDR3 DNA: TGTGCCAGCAGCGGCGTCAGATGGAACACTGAAGCTTTCTTT

D gene: TRBD1
J gene: TRBJ1-6
clone size: .
V gene: TRBV6-6
CDR3 protein: CASSYLGDRAGSPLHF
CDR3 DNA: TGTGCCAGCAGTTACTTGGGGGACAGGGCCGGTTCACCCCTCCACTTT

D gene: .
J gene: TRBJ2-7
clone size: few
V gene: TRBV4-2
CDR3 protein: CASSQDQAGYEQYF
CDR3 DNA: TGTGCCAGCAGCCAAGATCAGGCAGGGTACGAGCAGTACTTC

D gene: .
J gene: TRBJ2-5
clone size: few
V gene: TRBV6-6
CDR3 protein: CASSAQGKETQYF
CDR3 DNA: TGTGCCAGCAGTGCGCAGGGGAAAGAGACCCAGTACTTC

D gene: TRBD1
J gene: TRBJ2-7
clone size: .
V gene: TRBV9
CDR3 protein: CASSSGTGRYEQYF
CDR3 DNA: TGTGCCAGCAGTTCTGGGACAGGACGGTACGAGCAGTACTTC

D gene: .
J gene: TRBJ1-4
clone size: .
V gene: TRBV20-1
CDR3 protein: CSAKKGPTNEKLFF
CDR3 DNA: TGCAGTGCTAAGAAAGGTCCAACTAATGAAAAACTGTTTTTT

D gene: .
J gene: TRBJ2-2
clone size: .
V gene: TRBV10-1
CDR3 protein: CATRELSNTGELFF
CDR3 DNA: TGCGCCACTAGGGAACTCTCGAACACCGGGGAGCTGTTTTTT

D gene: .
J gene: TRBJ2-2
clone size: .
V gene: TRBV25-1
CDR3 protein: CASSAREVKTGELFF
CDR3 DNA: TGTGCCAGCAGTGCTAGAGAAGTTAAGACCGGGGAGCTGTTTTTT

D gene: TRBD1
J gene: TRBJ1-2
clone size: .
V gene: TRBV20-1
CDR3 protein: CSAHRGLSYTF
CDR3 DNA: TGCAGTGCGCACAGGGGGCTGAGCTACACCTTC

D gene: .
J gene: TRBJ2-7
clone size: .
V gene: TRBV29-1
CDR3 protein: CSGAVGEQYF
CDR3 DNA: TGCAGTGGAGCGGTAGGCGAGCAGTACTTC

D gene: .
J gene: TRBJ1-6
clone size: once
V gene: TRBV7-9
CDR3 protein: CASSLMGDNSPLHF
CDR3 DNA: TGTGCCAGCAGCTTAATGGGGGATAATTCACCCCTCCACTTT

D gene: .
J gene: TRBJ2-7
clone size: few
V gene: TRBV20-1
CDR3 protein: CSARDLRDSEQYF
CDR3 DNA: TGCAGTGCTAGAGATCTTCGGGATTCCGAGCAGTACTTC

D gene: TRBD1
J gene: TRBJ1-1
clone size: once
V gene: TRBV29-1
CDR3 protein: CSEIRGSEGTEAFF
CDR3 DNA: TGCAGCGAGATCAGGGGGTCGGAGGGAACTGAAGCTTTCTTT

D gene: .
J gene: TRBJ1-1
clone size: many
V gene: TRBV10-1
CDR3 protein: CASSYDLGTEAFF
CDR3 DNA: TGCGCCAGCAGCTACGACTTGGGCACTGAAGCTTTCTTT

D gene: TRBD1
J gene: TRBJ1-1
clone size: many
V gene: TRBV29-1
CDR3 protein: CSVEAGTGDLNTEAFF
CDR3 DNA: TGCAGCGTTGAAGCCGGGACAGGGGACCTAAACACTGAAGCTTTCTTT

D gene: .
J gene: TRBJ2-5
clone size: many
V gene: TRBV9
CDR3 protein: CASSVGGQETQYF
CDR3 DNA: TGTGCCAGCAGCGTAGGCGGGCAAGAGACCCAGTACTTC

D gene: .
J gene: TRBJ2-5
clone size: .
V gene: TRBV7-2
CDR3 protein: CASSPGGIRETQYF
CDR3 DNA: TGTGCCAGCAGCCCCGGAGGGATCAGAGAGACCCAGTACTTC

D gene: .
J gene: TRBJ1-3
clone size: few
V gene: TRBV5-1
CDR3 protein: CASSPRPGDTIYF
CDR3 DNA: TGCGCCAGCAGCCCCCGACCTGGGGACACCATATATTTT

D gene: TRBD1
J gene: TRBJ2-7
clone size: many
V gene: TRBV2
CDR3 protein: CASTPTDRDEQYF
CDR3 DNA: TGTGCCAGCACTCCGACGGACAGGGACGAGCAGTACTTC

D gene: .
J gene: TRBJ1-1
clone size: many
V gene: TRBV29-1
CDR3 protein: CNVEEGSDTEAFF
CDR3 DNA: TGCAACGTTGAGGAGGGGTCGGACACTGAAGCTTTCTTT

D gene: TRBD2
J gene: TRBJ2-7
clone size: .
V gene: TRBV7-6
CDR3 protein: CASSLASGGGEQYF
CDR3 DNA: TGTGCCAGCAGCTTAGCTAGCGGGGGGGGTGAGCAGTACTTC